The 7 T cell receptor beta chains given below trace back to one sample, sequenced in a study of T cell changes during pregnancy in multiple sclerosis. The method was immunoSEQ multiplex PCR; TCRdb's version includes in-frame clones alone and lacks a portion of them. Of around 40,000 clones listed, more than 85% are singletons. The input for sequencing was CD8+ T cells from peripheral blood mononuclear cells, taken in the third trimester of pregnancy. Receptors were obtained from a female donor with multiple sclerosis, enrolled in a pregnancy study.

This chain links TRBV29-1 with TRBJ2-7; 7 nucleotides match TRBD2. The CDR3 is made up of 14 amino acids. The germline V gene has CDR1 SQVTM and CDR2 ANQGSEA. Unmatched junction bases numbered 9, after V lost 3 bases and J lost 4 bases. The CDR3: CSVDGGSGVYEQYF. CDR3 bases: TGCAGCGTTGATGGCGGGAGTGGTGTTTACGAGCAGTACTTC.

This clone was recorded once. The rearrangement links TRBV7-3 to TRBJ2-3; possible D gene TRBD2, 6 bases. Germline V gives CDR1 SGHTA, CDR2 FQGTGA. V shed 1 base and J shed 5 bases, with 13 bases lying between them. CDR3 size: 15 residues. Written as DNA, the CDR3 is TGTGCCAGCAGCTTAATCGGGGGTCGGTTAGATACGCAGTATTTT. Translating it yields CASSLIGGRLDTQYF.

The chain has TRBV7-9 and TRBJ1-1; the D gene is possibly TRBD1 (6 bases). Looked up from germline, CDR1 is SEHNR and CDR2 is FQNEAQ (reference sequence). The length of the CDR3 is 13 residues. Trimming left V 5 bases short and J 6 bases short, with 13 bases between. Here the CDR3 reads CASSPRTDPEAFF. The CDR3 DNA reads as TGTGCCAGCAGCCCCCGGACAGATCCTGAAGCTTTCTTT.

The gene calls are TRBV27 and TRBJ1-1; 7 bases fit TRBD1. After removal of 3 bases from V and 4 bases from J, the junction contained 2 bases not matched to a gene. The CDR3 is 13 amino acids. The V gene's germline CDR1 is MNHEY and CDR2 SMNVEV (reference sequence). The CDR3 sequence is CASSLTGSTEAFF. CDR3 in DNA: TGTGCCAGCAGTTTGACAGGGAGCACTGAAGCTTTCTTT.

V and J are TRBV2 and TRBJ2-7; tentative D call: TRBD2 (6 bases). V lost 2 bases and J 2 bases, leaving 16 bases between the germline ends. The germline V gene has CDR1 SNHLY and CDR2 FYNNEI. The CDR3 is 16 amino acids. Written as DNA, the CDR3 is TGTGCCAGCAGTGAACGCTCCGGTGGGGGGACCTACGAGCAGTACTTC. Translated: CASSERSGGGTYEQYF.

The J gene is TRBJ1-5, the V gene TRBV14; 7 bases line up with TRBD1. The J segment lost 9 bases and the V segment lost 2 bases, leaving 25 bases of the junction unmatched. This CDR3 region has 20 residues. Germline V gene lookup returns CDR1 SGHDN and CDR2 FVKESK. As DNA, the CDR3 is TGTGCCAGCAGCCAAATCTGCACAGAGAGGGCAGGGGGTCTCCAAGGGCCCCAGCATTTT. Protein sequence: CASSQICTERAGGLQGPQHF.

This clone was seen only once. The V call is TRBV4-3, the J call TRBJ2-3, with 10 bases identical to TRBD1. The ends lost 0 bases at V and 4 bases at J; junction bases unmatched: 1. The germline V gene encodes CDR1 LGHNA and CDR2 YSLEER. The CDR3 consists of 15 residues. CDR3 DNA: TGCGCCAGCAGCCAAGATGGACAGGGGGCAGATACGCAGTATTTT. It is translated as CASSQDGQGADTQYF.